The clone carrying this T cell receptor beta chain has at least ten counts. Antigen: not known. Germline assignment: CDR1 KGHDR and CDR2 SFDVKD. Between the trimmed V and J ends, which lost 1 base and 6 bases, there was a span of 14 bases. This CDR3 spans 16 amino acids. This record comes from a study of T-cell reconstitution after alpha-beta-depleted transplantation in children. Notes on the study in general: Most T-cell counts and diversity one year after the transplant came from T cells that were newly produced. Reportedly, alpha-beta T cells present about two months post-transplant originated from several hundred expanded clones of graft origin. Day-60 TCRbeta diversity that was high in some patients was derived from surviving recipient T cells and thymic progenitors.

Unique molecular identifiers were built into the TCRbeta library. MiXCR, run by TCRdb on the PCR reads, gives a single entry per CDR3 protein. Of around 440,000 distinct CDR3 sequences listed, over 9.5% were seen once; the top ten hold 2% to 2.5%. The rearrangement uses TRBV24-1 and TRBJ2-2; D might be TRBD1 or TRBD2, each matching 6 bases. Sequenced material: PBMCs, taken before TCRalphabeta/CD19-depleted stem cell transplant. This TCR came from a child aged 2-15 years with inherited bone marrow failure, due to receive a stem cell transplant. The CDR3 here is CATSDFAGEAAGELFF. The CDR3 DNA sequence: TGTGCCACCAGTGATTTCGCAGGGGAGGCCGCCGGGGAGCTGTTTTTT.